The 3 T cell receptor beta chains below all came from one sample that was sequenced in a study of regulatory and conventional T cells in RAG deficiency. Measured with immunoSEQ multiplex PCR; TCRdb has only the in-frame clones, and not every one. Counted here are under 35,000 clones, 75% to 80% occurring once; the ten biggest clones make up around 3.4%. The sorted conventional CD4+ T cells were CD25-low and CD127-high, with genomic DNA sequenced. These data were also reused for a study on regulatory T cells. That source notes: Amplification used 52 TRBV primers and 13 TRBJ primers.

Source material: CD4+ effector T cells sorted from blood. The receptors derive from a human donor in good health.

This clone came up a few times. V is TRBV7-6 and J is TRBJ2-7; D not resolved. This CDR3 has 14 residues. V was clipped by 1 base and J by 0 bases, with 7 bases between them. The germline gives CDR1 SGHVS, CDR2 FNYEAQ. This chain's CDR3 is CASSLVGDSYEQYF. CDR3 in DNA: TGTGCCAGCAGCTTAGTTGGTGACTCCTACGAGCAGTACTTC.

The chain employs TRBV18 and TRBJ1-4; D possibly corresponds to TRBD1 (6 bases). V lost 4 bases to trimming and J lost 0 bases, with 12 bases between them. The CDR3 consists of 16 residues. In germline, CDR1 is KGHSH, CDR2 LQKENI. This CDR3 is CASSQGGPSTNEKLFF. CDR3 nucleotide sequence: TGTGCCAGCTCACAGGGGGGGCCCTCAACTAATGAAAAACTGTTTTTT.

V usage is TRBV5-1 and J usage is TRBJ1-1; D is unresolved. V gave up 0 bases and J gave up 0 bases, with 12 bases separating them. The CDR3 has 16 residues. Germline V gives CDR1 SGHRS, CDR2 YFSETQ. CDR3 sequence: CASSLATTSMNTEAFF. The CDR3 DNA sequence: TGCGCCAGCAGCTTGGCCACAACAAGTATGAACACTGAAGCTTTCTTT.